This paragraph covers one T cell receptor beta chain sequence. No antigen is known for it. This specimen comes from a study of T cell responses to AZD1222 COVID-19 vaccine. Study-level background: Second-dose timings of about 4 or about 12 weeks were pooled. Broader study findings: CD4 TCRs associated with vaccination spanned spike, dominating at 160-218 and 743-854. White British people made up most donors, females outnumbered males, and clonal diversity was possibly underestimated. Rises in breadth and depth of Spike-specific TCRs came after two AZD1222 doses.

Sequencing used immunoSEQ multiplex PCR; TCRdb keeps in-frame clones, though not all of them. The data hold 120,000 to 150,000 clones, with nearly 90% observed a single time. Germline assignment: CDR1 MDHEN and CDR2 SYDVKM. The CDR3 runs to 16 residues. The V and J ends lost 2 bases and 6 bases respectively, with 19 bases between them. The receptor comes from an adult in good health. The source was peripheral blood, collected on day 0 of AZD1222 vaccination. The chain combines TRBV28 with TRBJ1-2; D is perhaps TRBD1 (6 bases). The DNA of the CDR3 is TGTGCCAGCAGTTTACTCCCTCAACAGGGTTTGAATGGCTACACCTTC. This gives the protein CASSLLPQQGLNGYTF.